The rows below give T cell receptor beta chains drawn from one sample of a study of cytomegalovirus exposure and HLA in healthy donors. Produced via immunoSEQ multiplex PCR; TCRdb's table is partial and in-frame only. The table has approximately 110,000 clones, 74% seen once. The sample consisted of PBMCs. Receptor source: a woman in her fifties or sixties in good health and CMV-seropositive. The CDR3 runs from the conserved cysteine through the conserved F or W. Each record gives: CDR3 protein, V gene, clone size, J gene, D gene. The D gene is left open where the match is weak. The size field is filled for only some rows; it gives once, few, many or a size class.

cdr3_aa: CASSQDLQRGNQPQHF; v_call: TRBV4-1; clone_size: few; j_call: TRBJ1-5; d_call: -
cdr3_aa: CASRTGTGHIYEQYF; v_call: TRBV6-5; clone_size: few; j_call: TRBJ2-7; d_call: TRBD1
cdr3_aa: CASSPHDRGREETQYF; v_call: TRBV7-7; clone_size: few; j_call: TRBJ2-5; d_call: TRBD1
cdr3_aa: CASSDGTFRDTDTQYF; v_call: TRBV2; clone_size: -; j_call: TRBJ2-3; d_call: -
cdr3_aa: CASSSPPDTQYF; v_call: TRBV7-2; clone_size: -; j_call: TRBJ2-3; d_call: -
cdr3_aa: CASRARQGRINYGYTF; v_call: TRBV2; clone_size: -; j_call: TRBJ1-2; d_call: TRBD1
cdr3_aa: CASSFESLDNTGELFF; v_call: TRBV5-6; clone_size: -; j_call: TRBJ2-2; d_call: -
cdr3_aa: CASSTGQGNSPLHF; v_call: TRBV28; clone_size: -; j_call: TRBJ1-6; d_call: TRBD1
cdr3_aa: CASSRTTSGTNTGELFF; v_call: TRBV4-1; clone_size: -; j_call: TRBJ2-2; d_call: TRBD2
cdr3_aa: CASSPLDRQTNYGYTF; v_call: TRBV5-1; clone_size: -; j_call: TRBJ1-2; d_call: TRBD1
cdr3_aa: CASSPAGGLNYGYTF; v_call: TRBV19; clone_size: -; j_call: TRBJ1-2; d_call: -
cdr3_aa: CAWSGVGGEQYF; v_call: TRBV30; clone_size: -; j_call: TRBJ2-7; d_call: -
cdr3_aa: CASSLRWGARTGELFF; v_call: TRBV5-6; clone_size: few; j_call: TRBJ2-2; d_call: -
cdr3_aa: CASSQGTGYNEQFF; v_call: TRBV5-1; clone_size: -; j_call: TRBJ2-1; d_call: TRBD1
cdr3_aa: CASSLLGSIFRRNTGELFF; v_call: TRBV28; clone_size: -; j_call: TRBJ2-2; d_call: -
cdr3_aa: CASSFYPRYQETQYF; v_call: TRBV28; clone_size: -; j_call: TRBJ2-5; d_call: -
cdr3_aa: CASSIDLSGVTGYTF; v_call: TRBV19; clone_size: -; j_call: TRBJ1-2; d_call: -
cdr3_aa: CASSDDLRGPQHF; v_call: TRBV6-5; clone_size: -; j_call: TRBJ1-5; d_call: -
cdr3_aa: CASSLNRPTGGQPQHF; v_call: TRBV19; clone_size: -; j_call: TRBJ1-5; d_call: TRBD1
cdr3_aa: CASSQDEGPGVTNEKLFF; v_call: TRBV4-1; clone_size: -; j_call: TRBJ1-4; d_call: -
cdr3_aa: CASKGKGNSYEQYF; v_call: TRBV2; clone_size: -; j_call: TRBJ2-7; d_call: -
cdr3_aa: CASSLLTGPTYEQYF; v_call: TRBV27; clone_size: -; j_call: TRBJ2-7; d_call: TRBD1
cdr3_aa: CASSMTGGIYEQYF; v_call: TRBV19; clone_size: many; j_call: TRBJ2-7; d_call: TRBD1
cdr3_aa: CASSPAGADTGELFF; v_call: TRBV7-8; clone_size: -; j_call: TRBJ2-2; d_call: -
cdr3_aa: CASSVLGRTAQHF; v_call: TRBV2; clone_size: -; j_call: TRBJ1-5; d_call: -
cdr3_aa: CASSETGAQETQYF; v_call: TRBV5-1; clone_size: -; j_call: TRBJ2-5; d_call: -
cdr3_aa: CASSLEPRGGLKYF; v_call: TRBV7-2; clone_size: -; j_call: TRBJ2-3; d_call: TRBD2
cdr3_aa: CASSLAYSASDFTDTQYF; v_call: TRBV5-1; clone_size: -; j_call: TRBJ2-3; d_call: -
cdr3_aa: CASSVLAGLNEQYF; v_call: TRBV2; clone_size: once; j_call: TRBJ2-7; d_call: TRBD2
cdr3_aa: CASSQISGGSSNQPQHF; v_call: TRBV4-1; clone_size: -; j_call: TRBJ1-5; d_call: TRBD1
cdr3_aa: CASSLAGTPTYNEQFF; v_call: TRBV7-2; clone_size: -; j_call: TRBJ2-1; d_call: -
cdr3_aa: CASSQDSDRGSPLHF; v_call: TRBV4-3; clone_size: -; j_call: TRBJ1-6; d_call: TRBD1
cdr3_aa: CASSTQGLAGEYNEQFF; v_call: TRBV9; clone_size: -; j_call: TRBJ2-1; d_call: TRBD2
cdr3_aa: CASSLEVQGQQETQYF; v_call: TRBV5-1; clone_size: medium-sized; j_call: TRBJ2-5; d_call: -
cdr3_aa: CASSRNAPGSETQYF; v_call: TRBV19; clone_size: -; j_call: TRBJ2-5; d_call: -
cdr3_aa: CASSPGRGTDEQFF; v_call: TRBV7-3; clone_size: once; j_call: TRBJ2-1; d_call: TRBD2
cdr3_aa: CASSYSTLGGYEQYF; v_call: TRBV6-5; clone_size: -; j_call: TRBJ2-7; d_call: -
cdr3_aa: CATQASSSGGGETQYF; v_call: TRBV10-3; clone_size: few; j_call: TRBJ2-5; d_call: TRBD2
cdr3_aa: CASSYGTGFYEQYF; v_call: TRBV6-5; clone_size: -; j_call: TRBJ2-7; d_call: TRBD1
cdr3_aa: CASSVGTGINEQFF; v_call: TRBV9; clone_size: few; j_call: TRBJ2-1; d_call: TRBD1
cdr3_aa: CASSLSRDIYQPQHF; v_call: TRBV18; clone_size: -; j_call: TRBJ1-5; d_call: -
cdr3_aa: CAIGASGSQETQYF; v_call: TRBV10-3; clone_size: few; j_call: TRBJ2-5; d_call: TRBD2
cdr3_aa: CASSKAASYEQYF; v_call: TRBV2; clone_size: -; j_call: -; d_call: -
cdr3_aa: CASSPPSSGNTIYF; v_call: TRBV28; clone_size: -; j_call: TRBJ1-3; d_call: -
cdr3_aa: CASNLQGSTEAFF; v_call: TRBV7-8; clone_size: once; j_call: TRBJ1-1; d_call: -
cdr3_aa: CASSFPTRGPGGANVLTF; v_call: TRBV7-9; clone_size: few; j_call: TRBJ2-6; d_call: TRBD1
cdr3_aa: CASSFYAQGNGNTIYF; v_call: TRBV7-6; clone_size: -; j_call: TRBJ1-3; d_call: -
cdr3_aa: CASNLGQRSDTQYF; v_call: TRBV2; clone_size: -; j_call: TRBJ2-3; d_call: -
cdr3_aa: CASRRITGAPKGETQYF; v_call: TRBV7-2; clone_size: -; j_call: TRBJ2-5; d_call: TRBD1
cdr3_aa: CASSIQGASNSPLHF; v_call: TRBV9; clone_size: -; j_call: TRBJ1-6; d_call: TRBD1
cdr3_aa: CATSRGDSHTDTQYF; v_call: TRBV15; clone_size: -; j_call: TRBJ2-3; d_call: -
cdr3_aa: CASSLQGLRLTGELFF; v_call: TRBV5-6; clone_size: -; j_call: TRBJ2-2; d_call: -
cdr3_aa: CASSLDGGQNEAFF; v_call: TRBV7-9; clone_size: -; j_call: TRBJ1-1; d_call: TRBD1
cdr3_aa: CASSFRDRGEETQYF; v_call: TRBV5-1; clone_size: -; j_call: TRBJ2-5; d_call: TRBD1